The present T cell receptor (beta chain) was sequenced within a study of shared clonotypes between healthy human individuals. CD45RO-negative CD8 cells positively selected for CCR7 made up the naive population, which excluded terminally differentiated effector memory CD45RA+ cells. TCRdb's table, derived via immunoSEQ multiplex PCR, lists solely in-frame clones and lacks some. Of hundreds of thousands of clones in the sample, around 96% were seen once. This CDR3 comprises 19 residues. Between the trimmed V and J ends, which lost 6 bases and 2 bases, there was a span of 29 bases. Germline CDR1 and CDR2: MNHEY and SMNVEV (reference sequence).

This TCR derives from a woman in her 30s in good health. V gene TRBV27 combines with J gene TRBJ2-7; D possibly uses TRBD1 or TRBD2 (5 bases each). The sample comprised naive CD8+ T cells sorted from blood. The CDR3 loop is CASSPITFGTEGKPYEQYF. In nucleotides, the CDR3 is TGTGCCAGCAGCCCGATAACCTTCGGGACCGAGGGCAAACCCTACGAGCAGTACTTC.